Listed below are T cell receptor beta chains from one sample, sequenced in a study of OX40 agonist ivuxolimab in advanced cancers. The protocol was immunoSEQ multiplex PCR, while the TCRdb copy is restricted to in-frame clones and leaves out a portion. Altogether over 65,000 clones are present, 70% to 90% being singletons, with the ten largest covering roughly 8.6%. The sample in question was CD4+ or CD8+ T cells sorted from blood, obtained in a trial of the OX40 agonist ivuxolimab. These receptors were collected from an adult with an advanced solid tumor such as melanoma, head and neck, liver or kidney cancer. Each CDR3 is given with its conserved first and last residue. The order of the fields is V gene, J gene, clone size, D gene, CDR3 DNA, CDR3 protein. D genes are given only for firm matches. Size values are once, few and many counts, or a class for expanded clones, and some rows have none.

>TRBV11-2|TRBJ2-1|-|TRBD1
TGTGCCAGCAGATTTGACAGGGGCTCCTACAATGAGCAGTTCTTC
CASRFDRGSYNEQFF
>TRBV6-6|TRBJ2-2|few|TRBD2
TGTGCCAGCACCCTCGGGCTAGCGGGAGGGGCCGGGGAGCTGTTTTTT
CASTLGLAGGAGELFF
>TRBV12-5|TRBJ2-2|-|TRBD1
TGTGCTAGTGGTTTGACAGGGGGAACCGGGGAGCTGTTTTTT
CASGLTGGTGELFF
>TRBV7-3|TRBJ1-6|once|-
TGTGCCAGCAGCTTATTGGGCTTTGGTTCACCCCTCCACTTT
CASSLLGFGSPLHF
>TRBV7-3|TRBJ2-2|-|TRBD1
TGTGCCAGCAGCCAGGGGACAGGGTCGAACACCGGGGAGCTGTTTTTT
CASSQGTGSNTGELFF
>TRBV7-2|TRBJ2-1|once|-
TGTGCCAGCAGCTTAGGAGGTGCTAGGAGGATAAATGAGCAGTTCTTC
CASSLGGARRINEQFF
>TRBV18|TRBJ1-1|-|-
TGTGCCAGCTCACCAATAGCAGGGGAAACTGAAGCTTTCTTT
CASSPIAGETEAFF
>TRBV6-6|TRBJ2-7|-|-
TGTGCCGTCCAGGGACCTCCCTCGGCGGAGCAGTACTTC
CAVQGPPSAEQYF
>TRBV9|TRBJ2-3|-|-
TGTGCCAGCAGCCCCGGGACCTCAGTGAATACGCAGTATTTT
CASSPGTSVNTQYF
>TRBV28|TRBJ2-1|-|-
TGTGCCAGCAATCGACTAGACAATGAGCAGTTCTTC
CASNRLDNEQFF
>TRBV6-6|TRBJ1-6|-|TRBD1
TGTGCCAGCAGGCAAGGGGGCCTCTCACCCCTCCACTTT
CASRQGGLSPLHF
>TRBV29-1|TRBJ2-3|-|TRBD1
TGCAGCGTTGTCTTACAGGGGGGTGCAGATACGCAGTATTTT
CSVVLQGGADTQYF
>TRBV30|TRBJ1-5|-|-
TGTGCCGGTGAAGGTTACAATCAGCCCCAGCATTTT
CAGEGYNQPQHF
>TRBV13|TRBJ2-7|-|-
TGTGCCAGCAGCTTAGAGTCTGCGGGTGAGCAGTACTTC
CASSLESAGEQYF
>TRBV30|TRBJ2-7|-|-
TGTGCCTGGAGTGTGGGTGACAAAGCCTACGAGCAGTACTTC
CAWSVGDKAYEQYF
>TRBV5-1|TRBJ2-2|-|TRBD2
TGCGCCAGCAGGCTAGCGGTTCTTGGGCCCGGGGAGCTGTTTTTT
CASRLAVLGPGELFF
>TRBV2|TRBJ1-5|-|-
TGTGCCAGCACCCGGGGGGATCAGCCCCAGCATTTT
CASTRGDQPQHF
>TRBV4-3|TRBJ1-3|-|-
TGCGCCAGCAGCCAAGATGTCGGCCGGAACACCATATATTTT
CASSQDVGRNTIYF
>TRBV19|TRBJ1-5|-|-
TGTGCCAGTAGCCCCCTCAGGGCGAGCAATCAGCCCCAGCATTTT
CASSPLRASNQPQHF
>TRBV2|TRBJ2-2|once|TRBD1
TGTGCCAGCAGGACAGGGGTGAACACCGGGGAGCTGTTTTTT
CASRTGVNTGELFF
>TRBV5-1|TRBJ1-1|-|-
TGCGCCAGCAGCTCTGCAGGGGCGGGCACTGAAGCTTTCTTT
CASSSAGAGTEAFF
>TRBV30|TRBJ1-1|-|TRBD1
TGTGCCTGGAGCGAACGGACAGGAGCTGAAGCTTTCTTT
CAWSERTGAEAFF
>TRBV7-3|TRBJ2-1|once|TRBD2
TGTGCCAGCAGCAGAGAGGGACTAGCGGGATACAATGAGCAGTTCTTC
CASSREGLAGYNEQFF
>TRBV19|TRBJ2-5|-|-
TGTGCCAGTAGTGGTTCGGCAGTAGAAGAGACCCAGTACTTC
CASSGSAVEETQYF